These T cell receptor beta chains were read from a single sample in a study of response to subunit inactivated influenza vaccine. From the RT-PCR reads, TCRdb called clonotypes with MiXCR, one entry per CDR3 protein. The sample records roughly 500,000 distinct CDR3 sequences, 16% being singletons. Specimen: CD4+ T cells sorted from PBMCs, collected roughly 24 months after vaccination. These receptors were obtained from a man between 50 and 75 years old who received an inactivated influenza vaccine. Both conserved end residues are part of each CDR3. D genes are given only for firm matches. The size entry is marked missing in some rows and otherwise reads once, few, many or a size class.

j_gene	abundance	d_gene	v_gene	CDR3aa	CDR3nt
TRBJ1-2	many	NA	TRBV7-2	CASSSGTSSCTF	TGTGCCAGCAGCTCCGGGACGTCGAGCTGCACCTTC
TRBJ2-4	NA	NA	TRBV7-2	CASSLAPAGGQNIQYF	TGTGCCAGCAGCTTAGCCCCAGCGGGCGGACAAAACATTCAGTACTTC
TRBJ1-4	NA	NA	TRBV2	CASSRQVATNEKLFF	TGTGCCAGCAGTAGACAGGTTGCAACTAATGAAAAACTGTTTTTT
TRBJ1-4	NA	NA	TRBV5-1	CASSLGPGPQGEKLFF	TGCGCCAGCAGCTTGGGACCTGGTCCACAGGGTGAAAAACTGTTTTTT
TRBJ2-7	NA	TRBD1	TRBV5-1	CASSQPGQGTYEQYF	TGCGCCAGCAGCCAACCGGGACAGGGAACCTACGAGCAGTACTTC
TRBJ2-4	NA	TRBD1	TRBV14	CASSRDRAENIQYF	TGTGCCAGCAGCCGGGACAGGGCGGAAAACATTCAGTACTTC
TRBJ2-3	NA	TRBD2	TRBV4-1	CASSQKSLRGGGDTDTQYF	TGCGCCAGCAGCCAAAAATCGCTTCGGGGCGGGGGGGACACAGATACGCAGTATTTT
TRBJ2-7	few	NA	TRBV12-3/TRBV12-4	CASSLSPNLLQYF	TGTGCCAGCAGTTTATCCCCGAACTTGTTGCAGTACTTC
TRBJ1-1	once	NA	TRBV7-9	CASSFFPGTEAFF	TGTGCCAGCAGCTTTTTTCCAGGCACTGAAGCTTTCTTT
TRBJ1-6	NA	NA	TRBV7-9	CASSLDIYNSPLHF	TGTGCCAGCAGCTTAGACATCTATAATTCACCCCTCCACTTT
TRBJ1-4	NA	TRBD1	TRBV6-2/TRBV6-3	CASTDRINEKLFF	TGTGCCAGCACGGACAGGATTAATGAAAAACTGTTTTTT
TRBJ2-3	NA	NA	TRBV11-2	CASSLDLWDTQYF	TGTGCCAGCAGCTTAGATCTTTGGGATACGCAGTATTTT
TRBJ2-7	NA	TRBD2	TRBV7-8	CATTGRSGRAYEQYF	TGTGCCACCACGGGGCGGAGCGGGAGGGCTTACGAGCAGTACTTC
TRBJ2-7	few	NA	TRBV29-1	CSVERGPYEQYF	TGCAGCGTTGAGCGGGGGCCCTACGAGCAGTACTTC
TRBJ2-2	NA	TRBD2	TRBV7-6	CASRGGSGDGELFF	TGTGCCAGCAGGGGTGGCAGCGGGGACGGGGAGCTGTTTTTT
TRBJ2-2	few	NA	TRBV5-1	CASSSGPGTGELFF	TGCGCCAGCAGCTCGGGACCGGGAACCGGGGAGCTGTTTTTT
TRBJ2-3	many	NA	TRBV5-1	CASSPDRDTQYF	TGCGCCAGCAGCCCCGACAGAGATACGCAGTATTTT
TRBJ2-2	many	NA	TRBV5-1	CASSRGPNTGELFF	TGCGCCAGCAGCCGTGGCCCCAACACCGGGGAGCTGTTTTTT
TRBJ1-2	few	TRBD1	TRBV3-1	CASSQDIPTGVSINGYTF	TGTGCCAGCAGCCAAGACATACCGACAGGGGTCTCTATTAATGGCTACACCTTC
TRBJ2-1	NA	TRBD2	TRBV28	CASVTSGSSYNEQFF	TGTGCCAGCGTGACTAGCGGGAGCTCCTACAATGAGCAGTTCTTC
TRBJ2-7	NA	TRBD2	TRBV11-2	CASSLNPRTSGFAYEQYF	TGTGCCAGCAGCTTAAATCCTCGGACTAGCGGGTTCGCCTACGAGCAGTACTTC
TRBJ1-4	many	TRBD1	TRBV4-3	CASSRDRGGEKLFF	TGCGCCAGCAGCCGGGACAGGGGTGGCGAAAAACTGTTTTTT
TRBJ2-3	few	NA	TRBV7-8	CASSPQTTDTQYF	TGTGCCAGCAGCCCCCAGACCACAGATACGCAGTATTTT
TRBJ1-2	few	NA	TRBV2	CASRTTGYTF	TGTGCCAGCAGGACTACAGGCTACACCTTC
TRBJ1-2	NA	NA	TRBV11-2	CASSPLGRNNYGYTF	TGTGCCAGCAGCCCCCTTGGACGGAACAACTATGGCTACACCTTC
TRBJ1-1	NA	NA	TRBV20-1	CSAMRARGTEAFF	TGCAGTGCTATGCGGGCCAGGGGCACTGAAGCTTTCTTT
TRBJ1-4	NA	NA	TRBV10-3	CAIRSDATNEKLFF	TGTGCCATCAGGTCGGACGCAACTAATGAAAAACTGTTTTTT
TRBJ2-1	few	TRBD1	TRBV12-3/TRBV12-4	CASSFGTAMEQFF	TGTGCCAGCAGTTTCGGGACAGCTATGGAGCAGTTCTTC
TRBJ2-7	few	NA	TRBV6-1	CASSRTALGSYEQYF	TGTGCCAGCAGCAGGACAGCGTTAGGTTCATACGAGCAGTACTTC
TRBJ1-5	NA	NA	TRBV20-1	CSAARAYSNQPQHF	TGCAGTGCGGCCAGGGCCTATAGCAATCAGCCCCAGCATTTT
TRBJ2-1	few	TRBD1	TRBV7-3	CASSKQGARYNEQFF	TGTGCCAGCAGCAAACAGGGGGCGCGATACAATGAGCAGTTCTTC
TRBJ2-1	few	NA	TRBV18	CASSPHRVPNEQFF	TGTGCCAGCTCACCACACAGGGTACCCAATGAGCAGTTCTTC
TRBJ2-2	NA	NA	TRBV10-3	CAISEAGELFF	TGTGCCATCAGTGAGGCCGGGGAGCTGTTTTTT
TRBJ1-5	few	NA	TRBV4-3	CASSPSVLGRQPQHF	TGCGCCAGCAGCCCCAGTGTGCTGGGGCGACAGCCCCAGCATTTT
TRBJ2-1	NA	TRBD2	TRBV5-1	CASSLDWTSGSGQFF	TGCGCCAGCAGCTTGGATTGGACTAGCGGGAGCGGGCAGTTCTTC
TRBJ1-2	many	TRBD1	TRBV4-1	CASSQGRGGSHGYTF	TGCGCCAGCAGCCAGGGCCGAGGGGGCTCCCATGGCTACACCTTC
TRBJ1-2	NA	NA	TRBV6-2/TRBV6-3	CASSYTRGTYGYTF	TGTGCCAGCAGTTACACCAGGGGAACCTATGGCTACACCTTC
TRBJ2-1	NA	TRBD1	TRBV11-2	CASSSFQDRRHYNEQFF	TGTGCCAGCAGCAGTTTTCAGGACAGGAGACACTACAATGAGCAGTTCTTC
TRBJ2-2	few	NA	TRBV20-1	CSASPPHLVGAGELFF	TGCAGTGCTAGTCCCCCCCACCTAGTAGGAGCCGGGGAGCTGTTTTTT
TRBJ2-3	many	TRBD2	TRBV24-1	CATSDSSGSGDTQYF	TGTGCCACCAGTGACTCTAGCGGGAGTGGAGATACGCAGTATTTT
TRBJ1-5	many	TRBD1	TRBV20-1	CSAISRDRGMRGNQPQHF	TGCAGTGCTATATCCCGGGACAGGGGGATGAGGGGCAATCAGCCCCAGCATTTT
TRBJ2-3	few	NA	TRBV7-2	CASSEPGRGVDTQYF	TGTGCCAGCAGCGAGCCTGGTCGGGGAGTAGATACGCAGTATTTT
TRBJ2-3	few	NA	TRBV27	CASSFPESDTQYF	TGTGCCAGCAGTTTCCCTGAATCAGATACGCAGTATTTT
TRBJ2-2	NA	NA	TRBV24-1	CATSDSRDYTGELFF	TGTGCCACCAGTGATTCCAGGGACTACACCGGGGAGCTGTTTTTT
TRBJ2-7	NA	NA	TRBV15	CATSRVGGTYEQYF	TGTGCCACCAGCAGAGTTGGCGGTACCTACGAGCAGTACTTC
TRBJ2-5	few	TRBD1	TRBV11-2	CASSLVLRDRGRETQYF	TGTGCCAGCAGCTTAGTCCTCCGGGACAGGGGACGGGAGACCCAGTACTTC
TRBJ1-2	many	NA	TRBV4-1	CASSHSPGGVPRYGYTF	TGCGCCAGCAGCCATAGTCCAGGCGGGGTCCCCCGCTATGGCTACACCTTC
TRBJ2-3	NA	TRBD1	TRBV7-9	CASSLAGTGGIAQYF	TGTGCCAGCAGCTTAGCTGGGACAGGTGGAATCGCGCAGTATTTT
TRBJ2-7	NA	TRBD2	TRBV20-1	CSARDLQAPGLHYEQYF	TGCAGTGCTAGAGATCTTCAGGCTCCGGGACTACACTACGAGCAGTACTTC
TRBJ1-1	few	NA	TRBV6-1	CASSEGAGWWAFF	TGTGCCAGCAGTGAAGGGGCGGGCTGGTGGGCTTTCTTT
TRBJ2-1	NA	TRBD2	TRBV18	CASSPPGGRNEQFF	TGTGCCAGCTCACCGCCGGGGGGGCGAAATGAGCAGTTCTTC
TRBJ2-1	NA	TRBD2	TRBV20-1	CSARSSMTSTNEQFF	TGCAGTGCTAGAAGTTCAATGACTAGCACCAATGAGCAGTTCTTC
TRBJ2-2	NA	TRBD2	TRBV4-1	CASSPPFSGAIGGELFF	TGCGCCAGCAGCCCTCCCTTTAGCGGGGCGATCGGCGGGGAGCTGTTTTTT
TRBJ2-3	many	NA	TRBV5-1	CASSLALLGGPQDTQYF	TGCGCCAGCAGCTTGGCCCTACTGGGGGGGCCACAAGATACGCAGTATTTT